What follows are 30 T cell receptor beta chains derived from one specimen sequenced in a study of cytomegalovirus exposure and HLA in healthy donors. The PCR had 60 Vbeta and 13 Jbeta primers. Sequenced by immunoSEQ multiplex PCR; TCRdb stores in-frame clones only, minus some. The sample includes over 150,000 clones, 60% to 85% of them seen just once. Input material: PBMCs. The receptor source for this set is a man younger than 40 in good health and CMV-seropositive.

The chain links TRBV30 to TRBJ2-2; 7 bases agree with TRBD2. Germline loops: CDR1 GTSNPN, CDR2 SVGIG (reference sequence). This CDR3 is built from 13 residues. The junction had 3 bases not matched to a gene; V was cut back by 6 bases and J by 2 bases. In nucleotides, the CDR3 is TGTGCCTGTGAGCGGGGCAACACCGGGGAGCTGTTTTTT. It translates to CACERGNTGELFF.

The chain uses TRBV6-5 and TRBJ1-6, with D tentatively TRBD1 (6 bases). The length of the CDR3 is 13 residues. The germline V gene has CDR1 MNHEY and CDR2 SVGAGI. V was clipped by 6 bases and J by 6 bases, with 9 bases between them. The CDR3 DNA is TGTGCCAGCAGCGGACAGAGTAATTCACCCCTCCACTTT. Translating it yields CASSGQSNSPLHF.

The gene calls are TRBV19 and TRBJ1-4, with TRBD1 matching 9 bases. CDR3 length: 15 residues. Germline V gene data show CDR1 as LNHDA and CDR2 as SQIVND (reference sequence). Losses at the gene ends were 8 bases for V and 6 bases for J; bases not matched to a gene: 10. The CDR3 bases are TGTGCCAGTGAACCCGGGGACAGGGCTGATGAAAAACTGTTTTTT. It codes for CASEPGDRADEKLFF. The full variable domain, its missing parts supplied by reference TRBV19 and TRBJ1-4, is DGGITQSPKYLFRKEGQNVTLSCEQNLNHDAMYWYRQDPGQGLRLIYYSQIVNDFQKGDIAEGYSVSREKKESFPLTVTSAQKNPTAFYLCASEPGDRADEKLFFGSGTQLSVL.

The rearrangement links TRBV9 to TRBJ1-1; D is perhaps TRBD1 (6 bases). V lost 0 bases and J 0 bases, leaving 12 bases between the germline ends. Germline CDR1 and CDR2: SGDLS and YYNGEE. The CDR3 runs to 16 residues. The CDR3 DNA reads as TGTGCCAGCAGCGTAGAGGGAACAGGGATGAACACTGAAGCTTTCTTT. It encodes CASSVEGTGMNTEAFF.

The chain recombines TRBV5-1 with TRBJ2-7; 9 nucleotides align to TRBD1. CDR1 and CDR2 from the germline V gene are SGHRS and YFSETQ. J gave up 5 bases and V 4 bases, and 10 bases lay outside the gene matches. The CDR3 consists of 15 residues. The CDR3 here is CASSLTHRGLDEQYF. CDR3 coding DNA: TGCGCCAGCAGCCTGACCCACAGGGGGCTAGACGAGCAGTACTTC.

The genes are TRBV7-9 and TRBJ2-3; 9 bases align to TRBD2. Germline V gene lookup returns CDR1 SEHNR and CDR2 FQNEAQ (reference sequence). The CDR3 extends over 15 amino acids. The trim removed 0 bases at V and 6 bases at J, leaving 4 bases unmatched. The CDR3 here is CASSLASGGRDTQYF. The CDR3 bases are TGTGCCAGCAGCTTAGCTAGCGGGGGCCGGGATACGCAGTATTTT.

In this sample, this clone turned up a few times. CDR3: CASSQEAAGGPSEQYF. For the CDR3, the DNA is TGTGCCAGCAGCCAAGAGGCGGCGGGGGGGCCGAGCGAGCAGTACTTC. V is TRBV4-2 and J is TRBJ2-7, with 9 bases that match TRBD2. Germline V gene sequence: CDR1 LGHNA, CDR2 YNFKEQ. The CDR3 runs to 16 residues. V dropped 0 bases and J dropped 6; count of bases not matched to a gene: 9.

The chain recombines TRBV14 with TRBJ2-1; possible D gene TRBD2, 6 bases. The CDR3 length is 14 residues. V was clipped by 0 bases and J by 4 bases, with 7 bases between them. Looked up from germline, CDR1 is SGHDN and CDR2 is FVKESK. In DNA, the CDR3 is TGTGCCAGCAGCCAAGATCTAGCGTACAATGAGCAGTTCTTC. It codes for CASSQDLAYNEQFF. Combining the CDR3 with reference TRBV14 and TRBJ2-1 gives the whole variable domain EAGVTQFPSHSVIEKGQTVTLRCDPISGHDNLYWYRRVMGKEIKFLLHFVKESKQDESGMPNNRFLAERTGGTYSTLKVQPAELEDSGVYFCASSQDLAYNEQFFGPGTRLTVL.

The chain has TRBV4-2 and TRBJ2-5; 8 bases match TRBD2. The germline CDR1 and CDR2 sequences are LGHNA and YNFKEQ. V shed 4 bases, J shed 2 bases, and the junction held 18 bases outside the gene matches. The CDR3 consists of 19 residues. The DNA of the CDR3 is TGTGCCAGCAGCCTCGGACCCTTTAGCGGGGACGACACTCAAGAGACCCAGTACTTC. Translating gives CASSLGPFSGDDTQETQYF.

This clone was observed once. The V and J genes are TRBV29-1 and TRBJ1-1; 9 nucleotides align to TRBD1. With 7 bases clipped from V and 1 base from J, the junction kept 10 bases outside the gene matches. In germline, CDR1 is SQVTM, CDR2 ANQGSEA. The CDR3 has 15 residues. CDR3 region: CSANPGQGWNTEAFF. Written as DNA, the CDR3 is TGCAGCGCTAACCCGGGACAGGGTTGGAACACTGAAGCTTTCTTT. The variable domain in full, completed from reference TRBV29-1 and TRBJ1-1, reads SAVISQKPSRDICQRGTSLTIQCQVDSQVTMMFWYRQQPGQSLTLIATANQGSEATYESGFVIDKFPISRPNLTFSTLTVSNMSPEDSSIYLCSANPGQGWNTEAFFGQGTRLTVV.

The CDR3 region has the DNA TGTGCCAGCACGTTACAGGGATTGAACACTGAAGCTTTCTTT. Its protein is CASTLQGLNTEAFF. The V call is TRBV5-4, the J call TRBJ1-1; TRBD1 is a possible D gene (6 bases). V gave up 6 bases and J gave up 0 bases, with 12 bases separating them. The CDR3 totals 14 residues. In germline, CDR1 is SGHNT, CDR2 YYREEE (reference sequence).

The chain links TRBV4-1 to TRBJ2-2; 8 nucleotides align to TRBD1. This CDR3 is 16 amino acids long. Germline trimming cut 1 base from V and 6 bases from J; bases unmatched to any gene: 7. Looked up from germline, CDR1 is MGHRA and CDR2 is YSYEKL. The CDR3 protein is CASSQVRQGAAGELFF. CDR3 nucleotides: TGCGCCAGCAGCCAAGTCCGGCAGGGGGCGGCCGGGGAGCTGTTTTTT.

The chain links TRBV5-6 to TRBJ2-2; D is undetermined. Trimming pared 3 bases from V and 6 bases from J, leaving 12 bases between. Germline lookup yields CDR1 SGHDT and CDR2 YYEEEE. The CDR3 runs to 14 residues. For the CDR3, the DNA is TGTGCCAGCAGCTCGCTCCTGGGCGCCGGGGAGCTGTTTTTT. This encodes CASSSLLGAGELFF.

The chain links TRBV5-1 to TRBJ2-3; 15 bases are shared with TRBD2. Germline V gene lookup returns CDR1 SGHRS and CDR2 YFSETQ. Germline trimming cut 3 bases from V and 6 bases from J; bases unmatched to any gene: 2. The CDR3 has 15 amino acids. The CDR3 DNA reads TGCGCCAGCAGCTCAGGGACTAGCGGGGGGGATACGCAGTATTTT. This sequence encodes CASSSGTSGGDTQYF.

The chain has TRBV15 and TRBJ2-3; 12 bases fit TRBD2. CDR3 length: 16 amino acids. Germline V gene data show CDR1 as LNHNV and CDR2 as YYDKDF (reference sequence). V trimming: 5 bases; J trimming: 4 bases; junction bases outside the gene matches: 7. The CDR3 DNA sequence: TGTGCCACCAGCCTAAGCCTAGCGGGGGGGGCAGATACGCAGTATTTT. Translating it yields CATSLSLAGGADTQYF.

CDR3 sequence reads: CAYRDNSKNEQFF. The CDR3 nucleotides read TGTGCCTACCGGGACAACTCGAAGAATGAGCAGTTCTTC. This chain joins TRBV6-1 and TRBJ2-1; D is perhaps TRBD1 (6 bases). The CDR3 extends over 13 amino acids. The germline V gene has CDR1 MNHNS and CDR2 SASEGT. V lost 11 bases and J 7 bases, leaving 18 bases between the germline ends.

This clone was found once. The chain uses TRBV5-1 and TRBJ2-1; maybe TRBD1 (6 bases). The CDR3 totals 15 residues. Germline V gene sequence: CDR1 SGHRS, CDR2 YFSETQ. Between the trimmed V and J ends, which lost 5 bases and 0 bases, there was a span of 12 bases. As DNA, the CDR3 is TGCGCCAGCAGACAGGGTCCCCTCTCCTACAATGAGCAGTTCTTC. Translated: CASRQGPLSYNEQFF.

This clone was detected only a few times. V usage is TRBV6-6 and J usage is TRBJ2-3; TRBD2 might be the D (6 bases). Germline CDR1 reads MNHNY; CDR2 reads SVGAGI (reference sequence). There are 15 residues in the CDR3. With 2 bases removed from V and 0 bases from J, the gap between germline ends came to 9 bases. The CDR3 region has the DNA TGTGCCAGCAGTTACATCGGGGGAAGCACAGATACGCAGTATTTT. Translation: CASSYIGGSTDTQYF.

CDR3 residues: CASSPGTAFPQHF. CDR3 nucleotide sequence: TGTGCCAGCAGCCCAGGGACAGCGTTTCCCCAGCATTTT. The rearrangement joins TRBV11-2 to TRBJ1-5; TRBD1 aligns across 7 bases. The germline V gene has CDR1 SGHAT and CDR2 FQNNGV. V lost 5 bases, J lost 10 bases, and 8 bases stayed unmatched. This CDR3 is built from 13 residues.

The chain recombines TRBV10-3 with TRBJ2-1, with D perhaps matching TRBD2 (6 bases). CDR1 and CDR2 (germline): ENHRY, SYGVKD. V was cut by 5 bases and J by 9 bases, with 11 bases left in between. The CDR3 has 12 residues. The CDR3 loop is CAISPTSLEQFF. In nucleotides, the CDR3 is TGTGCCATCAGTCCGACTAGTCTTGAGCAGTTCTTC.

The V call is TRBV25-1, the J call TRBJ1-6; 9 nucleotides match TRBD1. V lost 7 bases, J lost 9 bases, and 4 bases stayed unmatched. Germline V gene data show CDR1 as MGHDK and CDR2 as SYGVNS. This CDR3 contains 13 residues. The CDR3 spells CASTGQGRSPLHF. Here the CDR3 DNA reads TGTGCCAGCACCGGACAGGGGCGTTCACCCCTCCACTTT.

CDR3 in amino acids: CASRTPPHLTDTQYF. The CDR3, as DNA: TGTGCCAGCAGAACCCCGCCACACCTCACAGATACGCAGTATTTT. This rearrangement joins TRBV28 to TRBJ2-3, with D hard to call. The CDR3 spans 15 residues. CDR1 and CDR2 from the germline V gene are MDHEN and SYDVKM. The V and J ends lost 6 bases and 2 bases respectively, with 15 bases between them.

The chain joins TRBV19 to TRBJ2-7, with 7 bases identical to TRBD1. In germline, CDR1 is LNHDA, CDR2 SQIVND (reference sequence). The CDR3 extends over 14 amino acids. V trimming: 6 bases; J trimming: 0 bases; junction bases outside the gene matches: 5. The CDR3 bases are TGTGCCAGTAGACCGGACAGGAGCTCCTACGAGCAGTACTTC. It translates to CASRPDRSSYEQYF.

This chain links TRBV27 with TRBJ2-2, with D uncertain. CDR1 and CDR2 from the germline V gene are MNHEY and SMNVEV (reference sequence). With 4 bases removed from V and 3 bases from J, the gap between germline ends came to 6 bases. The CDR3 spans 13 residues. In DNA form, the CDR3 reads TGTGCCAGCAGTTACCCGGACACCGGGGAGCTGTTTTTT. Translation gives CASSYPDTGELFF.

This chain connects TRBV28 to TRBJ1-5, with 7 positions matching TRBD1. This CDR3 region has 15 residues. Germline-derived CDR1 and CDR2 are MDHEN and SYDVKM. V shed 6 bases, J shed 0 bases, and the junction held 5 bases outside the gene matches. CDR3 sequence (DNA): TGTGCCAGCAGAGGACAGGCTTATAGCAATCAGCCCCAGCATTTT. Its translation is CASRGQAYSNQPQHF.

The chain uses TRBV29-1 and TRBJ2-7; tentative D call: TRBD1 (7 bases). Germline V gene lookup returns CDR1 SQVTM and CDR2 ANQGSEA. The length of the CDR3 is 13 residues. The V end was cut by 5 bases, the J end by 7 bases, with 18 bases between. The CDR3 reads CSVIHRGGWEQYF. The CDR3 DNA is TGCAGCGTTATTCACAGGGGAGGTTGGGAGCAGTACTTC.

The chain recombines TRBV7-9 with TRBJ1-1; a possible D gene is TRBD1 (5 bases). V lost 1 base, J lost 1 base, and 10 bases lay in between. The CDR3 extends over 15 amino acids. Per germline, CDR1 SEHNR and CDR2 FQNEAQ (reference sequence). CDR3 in amino acids: CASSLVTGGNTEAFF. The CDR3 DNA reads TGTGCCAGCAGCTTAGTAACGGGGGGGAACACTGAAGCTTTCTTT. Full variable domain (rest looked up from reference TRBV7-9 and TRBJ1-1): DTGVSQNPRHKITKRGQNVTFRCDPISEHNRLYWYRQTLGQGPEFLTYFQNEAQLEKSRLLSDRFSAERPKGSFSTLEIQRTEQGDSAMYLCASSLVTGGNTEAFFGQGTRLTVV.

The chain employs TRBV20-1 and TRBJ1-5; D gene ambiguous. The CDR3 spans 11 residues. V was pared by 5 bases and J by 2 bases, with 4 bases between. CDR1 and CDR2 (germline): DFQATT, SNEGSKA (reference sequence). The CDR3 region is CSAVGNQPQHF. The CDR3 DNA follows: TGCAGTGCTGTAGGCAATCAGCCCCAGCATTTT.

This clone was picked up one time. V gene TRBV6-1 combines with J gene TRBJ2-3; 11 bases are a match to TRBD2. This CDR3 comprises 16 residues. Germline CDR1 and CDR2: MNHNS and SASEGT. The trim removed 2 bases at V and 5 bases at J, leaving 6 bases unmatched. The CDR3 region is CASSELAGGRKDTQYF. CDR3 DNA: TGTGCCAGCAGTGAATTAGCGGGGGGGCGTAAAGATACGCAGTATTTT.

V gene TRBV6-5 combines with J gene TRBJ1-1; 8 nucleotides agree with TRBD1. The trim removed 6 bases at V and 0 bases at J, leaving 6 bases unmatched. The CDR3 has 15 amino acids. Germline V CDR1 and CDR2: MNHEY, SVGAGI. The CDR3 spells CASSYGTGLNTEAFF. Written as DNA, the CDR3 is TGTGCCAGCAGCTACGGGACAGGCTTGAACACTGAAGCTTTCTTT.